This entry features one TCR beta chain sequence. Its antigen is currently unknown. The sample belongs to a study of T cell responses to AZD1222 COVID-19 vaccine. Study-wide results and caveats: Baseline antibody screening turned up just six or seven seropositive AZD1222 recipients.

Per germline, CDR1 SGHRS and CDR2 YFSETQ. The CDR3 loop spans 13 amino acids. Trimming stripped 1 base from V and 7 bases from J, with 9 bases between. Some clones are missing from TCRdb's copy, which holds only in-frame ones; the method was immunoSEQ multiplex PCR. The top ten hold less than 2% of the sample, which has 95,000 to 150,000 clones, more than 80% seen once. The source is an adult in good health. Specimen: peripheral blood, collected on day 0 of AZD1222 vaccination. The gene calls are TRBV5-1 and TRBJ1-3, with D hard to call. CDR3 nucleotides: TGCGCCAGCAGCTTGCACGACGGGAACACCATATATTTT. Amino acids: CASSLHDGNTIYF.